This T cell receptor (beta chain) was documented in a study of blood T cell repertoires in COVID-19. Study as a whole: From the United States, Italy and Spain came samples of acute and convalescent COVID-19.

This table comes from immunoSEQ multiplex PCR, and its TCRdb copy is limited to in-frame clones, with some not included. Among about 280,000 clones, over 75% were seen once, and the ten largest hold 9.4%. Germline CDR1 reads SNHLY; CDR2 reads FYNNEI. The CDR3 consists of 14 residues. Losses at the gene ends were 7 bases for V and 2 bases for J; bases not matched to a gene: 4. Sample: peripheral blood. This TCR was sampled from a man aged 18 to 30 with active or convalescent COVID-19. The chain carries TRBV2 and TRBJ2-7; 11 bases are shared with TRBD1. Here the CDR3 DNA reads TGTGCCAGCACTGGGACAGGGGGGGCCTACGAGCAGTACTTC. Protein product: CASTGTGGAYEQYF.